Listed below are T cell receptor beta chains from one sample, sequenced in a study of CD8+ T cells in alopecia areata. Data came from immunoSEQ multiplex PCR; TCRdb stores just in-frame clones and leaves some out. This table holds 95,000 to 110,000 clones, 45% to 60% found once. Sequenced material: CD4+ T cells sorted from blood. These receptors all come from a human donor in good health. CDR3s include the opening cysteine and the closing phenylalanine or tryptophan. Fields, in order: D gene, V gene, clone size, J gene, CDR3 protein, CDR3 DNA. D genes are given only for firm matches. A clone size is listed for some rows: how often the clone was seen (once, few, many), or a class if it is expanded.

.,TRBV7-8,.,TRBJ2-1,CASSLAGTSYNEQFF,TGTGCCAGCAGCTTAGCCGGGACATCCTACAATGAGCAGTTCTTC
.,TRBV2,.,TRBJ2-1,CASRGYNEQFF,TGTGCCAGCCGAGGTTACAATGAGCAGTTCTTC
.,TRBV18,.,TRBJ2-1,CASSPSQGEPKQFF,TGTGCCAGCTCACCGTCACAGGGCGAACCGAAGCAGTTCTTC
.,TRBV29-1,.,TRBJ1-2,CSVEGREMNGYTF,TGCAGCGTTGAAGGGAGAGAAATGAATGGCTACACCTTC
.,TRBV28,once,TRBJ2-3,CASSSPGTDTQYF,TGTGCCAGCAGTTCACCGGGTACTGATACGCAGTATTTT
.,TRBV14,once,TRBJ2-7,CASSQLKNRQEQYF,TGTGCCAGCAGCCAACTTAAAAATCGACAAGAGCAGTACTTC
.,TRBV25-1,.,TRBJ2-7,CASSGVDSYEQYF,TGTGCCAGCAGTGGGGTAGACTCCTACGAGCAGTACTTC
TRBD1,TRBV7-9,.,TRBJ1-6,CASSYTGTGNSPLHF,TGTGCCAGCAGCTATACCGGGACAGGGAATTCACCCCTCCACTTT
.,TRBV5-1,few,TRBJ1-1,CASKEGRGTEAFF,TGCGCCAGCAAAGAGGGGAGAGGTACTGAAGCTTTCTTT
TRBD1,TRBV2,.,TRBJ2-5,CASKENRGAGGETQYF,TGTGCCAGCAAAGAGAACAGGGGGGCAGGTGGAGAGACCCAGTACTTC
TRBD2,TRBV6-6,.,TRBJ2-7,CASRAERGNSYEQYF,TGTGCCAGCAGAGCCGAGCGGGGAAACTCCTACGAGCAGTACTTC
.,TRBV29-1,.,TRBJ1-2,CSVETGSYGYTF,TGCAGCGTGGAAACAGGTTCCTATGGCTACACCTTC
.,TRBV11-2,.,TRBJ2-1,CASRTSSYNEQFF,TGTGCCAGCCGGACCAGCTCCTACAATGAGCAGTTCTTC
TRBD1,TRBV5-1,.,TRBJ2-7,CASSLDTGGYYEQYF,TGCGCCAGCAGCTTGGATACAGGGGGCTACTACGAGCAGTACTTC
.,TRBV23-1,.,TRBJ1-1,CAGYPKAFF,TGCGCCGGATACCCCAAAGCTTTCTTT
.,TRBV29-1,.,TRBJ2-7,CSVRRGTDSGSSYEQYF,TGCAGCGTCCGACGCGGGACAGACAGTGGGAGCTCCTACGAGCAGTACTTC
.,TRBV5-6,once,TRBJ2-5,CASSLREETQYF,TGTGCCAGCAGCTTGAGGGAGGAGACCCAGTACTTC
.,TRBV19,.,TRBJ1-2,CASSITGSIRARRGYTF,TGTGCCAGTAGTATCACGGGCTCAATTCGGGCCAGGAGGGGCTACACCTTC
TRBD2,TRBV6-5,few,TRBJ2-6,CASSGRGANVLTF,TGTGCCAGCAGCGGGAGGGGGGCCAACGTCCTGACTTTC
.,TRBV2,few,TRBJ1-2,CASTTGGNYGYTF,TGTGCCAGCACGACTGGGGGCAACTATGGCTACACCTTC
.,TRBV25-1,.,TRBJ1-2,CASSERSAGKNYGYTF,TGTGCCAGCAGTGAACGGTCGGCTGGAAAAAACTATGGCTACACCTTC
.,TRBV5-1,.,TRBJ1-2,CASSYDPSTNYGYTF,TGCGCCAGCAGCTACGACCCATCTACTAACTATGGCTACACCTTC
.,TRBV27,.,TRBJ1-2,CASSPGGGPLYGYTF,TGTGCCAGCAGCCCTGGAGGGGGACCTCTCTATGGCTACACCTTC
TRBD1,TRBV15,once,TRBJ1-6,CATSREQGDNSPLHF,TGTGCCACCAGCAGAGAACAGGGGGATAATTCACCCCTCCACTTT
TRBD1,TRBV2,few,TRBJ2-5,CASRGDREVETQYF,TGTGCCAGCAGAGGGGACAGGGAGGTGGAGACCCAGTACTTC
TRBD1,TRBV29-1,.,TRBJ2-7,CSVGVLLGTGGTYEQYF,TGCAGCGTTGGCGTCCTTCTGGGCACAGGGGGGACCTACGAGCAGTACTTC
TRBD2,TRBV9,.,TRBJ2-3,CASSVGLAGGTDTQYF,TGTGCCAGCAGCGTAGGGTTAGCGGGGGGCACAGATACGCAGTATTTT
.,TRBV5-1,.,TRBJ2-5,CASSGAQGPQETQYF,TGCGCCAGCAGCGGAGCGCAGGGGCCACAAGAGACCCAGTACTTC
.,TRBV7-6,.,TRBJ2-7,CASSFGRGGYEQYF,TGTGCCAGCAGCTTCGGCAGGGGTGGTTACGAGCAGTACTTC
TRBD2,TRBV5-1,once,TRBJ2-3,CASSFVLAGEDTQYF,TGCGCCAGCAGCTTCGTACTAGCGGGGGAAGATACGCAGTATTTT
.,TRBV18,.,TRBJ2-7,CASSQAGTYEQYF,TGTGCCAGCTCACAGGCGGGTACCTACGAGCAGTACTTC
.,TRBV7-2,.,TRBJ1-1,CASSLVRTGHTEAFF,TGTGCCAGCAGCTTAGTTAGGACGGGGCACACTGAAGCTTTCTTT
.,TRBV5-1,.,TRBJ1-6,CASSPGNGRPSPLHF,TGCGCCAGCAGCCCGGGTAACGGACGGCCTTCACCCCTCCACTTT
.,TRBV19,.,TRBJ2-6,CASKSGTQISGANVLTF,TGTGCCAGCAAGTCCGGGACACAGATCTCTGGGGCCAACGTCCTGACTTTC
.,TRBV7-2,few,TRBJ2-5,CASSSRVQETQYF,TGTGCCAGCAGCTCCAGGGTCCAAGAGACCCAGTACTTC
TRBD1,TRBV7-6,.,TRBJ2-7,CASSLAVGQGSEQYF,TGTGCCAGCAGCTTAGCTGTAGGACAGGGTTCCGAGCAGTACTTC
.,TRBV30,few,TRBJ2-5,CAWSVRYQETQYF,TGTGCCTGGAGTGTACGGTACCAAGAGACCCAGTACTTC
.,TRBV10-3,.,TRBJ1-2,CAISERDGCGYTF,TGTGCCATCAGTGAGAGGGACGGCTGTGGCTACACCTTC
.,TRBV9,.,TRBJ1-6,CASSAAQSPLHF,TGTGCCAGCAGCGCCGCTCAGTCACCCCTCCACTTT
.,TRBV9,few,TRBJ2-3,CASSAFETSTDTQYF,TGTGCCAGCAGCGCATTTGAGACTAGCACAGATACGCAGTATTTT
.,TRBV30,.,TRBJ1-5,CAWSAWSGDQPQHF,TGTGCCTGGAGTGCATGGTCAGGGGATCAGCCCCAGCATTTT
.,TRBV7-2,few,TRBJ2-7,CASSLGGDQIYEQYF,TGTGCCAGCAGCTTAGGGGGGGACCAAATCTACGAGCAGTACTTC
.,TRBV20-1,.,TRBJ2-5,CSAPDGREKYF,TGCAGTGCCCCTGACGGACGGGAAAAGTACTTC
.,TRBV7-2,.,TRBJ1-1,CASSLTPASTEAFF,TGTGCCAGCAGCTTAACTCCAGCAAGCACTGAAGCTTTCTTT
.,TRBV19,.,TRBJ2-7,CASSRGVDYEQYF,TGTGCCAGTAGTAGAGGGGTCGACTACGAGCAGTACTTC
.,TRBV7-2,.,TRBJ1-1,CASSPDRNRNTEAFF,TGTGCCAGCAGCCCTGACCGGAACAGAAACACTGAAGCTTTCTTT
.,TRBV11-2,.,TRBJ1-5,CASSLDHYSNQPQHF,TGTGCCAGCAGCTTAGATCATTATAGCAATCAGCCCCAGCATTTT
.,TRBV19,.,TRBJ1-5,CASIPGEQNNQPQHF,TGTGCCAGTATCCCGGGGGAACAGAACAATCAGCCCCAGCATTTT
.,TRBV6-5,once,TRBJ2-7,CASSYSETSYEQYF,TGTGCCAGCAGTTACTCCGAAACCTCCTACGAGCAGTACTTC
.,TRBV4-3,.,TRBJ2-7,CASSQRAPSYEQYF,TGCGCCAGCAGCCAACGGGCGCCCTCCTACGAGCAGTACTTC
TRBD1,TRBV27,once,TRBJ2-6,CASSLRDRGTSGANVLTF,TGTGCCAGCAGTCTCCGGGACAGGGGCACCTCTGGGGCCAACGTCCTGACTTTC
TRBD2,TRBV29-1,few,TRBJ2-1,CSVATSGVRVQNEQFF,TGCAGCGTTGCTACTAGCGGGGTAAGGGTTCAGAATGAGCAGTTCTTC
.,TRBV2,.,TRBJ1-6,CASSSPWRALHF,TGTGCCAGCAGTTCCCCGTGGAGGGCCCTCCACTTT